The present T cell receptor (beta chain) was sequenced within a study of cytomegalovirus exposure and HLA in healthy donors. The CDR3 spans 14 residues. V dropped 5 bases and J dropped 6 bases, with 14 bases sitting between them. CDR1 is MNHEY and CDR2 is SVGAGI in the germline V gene. Primers included in the PCR were 60 Vbeta and 13 Jbeta primers. TCRdb's copy holds only in-frame clones and misses some; the assay was immunoSEQ multiplex PCR. In all, the sample yields around 150,000 clones. Findings and limits, study-wide: Sequencing depth roughly uniform across donors was assumed in presence/absence analyses. In a later analysis, HLA-C alleles had the fewest associated TCRs, DRB1 alleles the most.

Comments on this clone: Its specificity is not known.

The receptor was derived from a man aged 25 to 40 in good health and CMV-seronegative. The chain employs TRBV6-5 and TRBJ2-1; TRBD1 might be the D (5 bases). The specimen was PBMCs. CDR3 amino acids: CASSAQGPLNEQFF. The CDR3 DNA sequence: TGTGCCAGCAGTGCCCAGGGTCCTCTCAATGAGCAGTTCTTC.